The 5 T cell receptor beta chains listed next were all sequenced from one sample in a study of T cell responses to AZD1222 COVID-19 vaccine. TCRdb's table, derived via immunoSEQ multiplex PCR, lists solely in-frame clones and lacks some. The sample yields about 140,000 clones, over 75% seen once. Here the sequenced sample was peripheral blood, taken on day 0 of AZD1222 vaccination. These receptors all come from an adult in good health.

J is TRBJ2-5 and V is TRBV6-5; D is perhaps TRBD2 (5 bases). Germline values: CDR1 MNHEY, CDR2 SVGAGI. The CDR3 is 15 amino acids. The V end was cut by 11 bases, the J end by 1 base, with 20 bases between. The CDR3 DNA sequence: TGTGCCGGAGCGGTGGCTCCTTGGGGCCAAGAGACCCAGTACTTC. Residues: CAGAVAPWGQETQYF.

The chain recombines TRBV3-1 (or the pseudogene TRBV3-2) with TRBJ2-3; D is possibly TRBD2 (5 bases). The CDR3 totals 13 residues. Germline CDR1 LGHDT, CDR2 YNNKEL (reference sequence). V lost 3 bases, J lost 6 bases, and 10 bases lay in between. CDR3 sequence (DNA): TGTGCCAGCAGCCACACGACGGGGGATACGCAGTATTTT. This translates into CASSHTTGDTQYF.

The chain carries TRBV7-2 and TRBJ1-1, with a tentative D call TRBD1 (5 bases). The CDR3 sequence is 14 residues long. Trimming cost V 2 bases and J 1 base, with 8 bases left between them. Looked up from germline, CDR1 is SGHTA and CDR2 is FQGNSA. CDR3 DNA sequence: TGTGCCAGCAGCTTAACAAGGGGGAACACTGAAGCTTTCTTT. Its protein is CASSLTRGNTEAFF.

The genes are TRBV6-4 and TRBJ1-5, with a weak D call TRBD1 (6 bases). The ends were cut back, 2 bases at V and 6 bases at J, with 11 bases in the middle. Germline loops: CDR1 MRHNA, CDR2 SNTAGT. The CDR3 covers 14 residues. CDR3 protein: CASSDRGASQPQHF. CDR3 DNA sequence: TGTGCCAGCAGTGACCGGGGGGCAAGTCAGCCCCAGCATTTT.

V and J are TRBV2 and TRBJ2-1; 7 nucleotides match TRBD1. Germline V gives CDR1 SNHLY, CDR2 FYNNEI. The CDR3 contains 15 residues. Unmatched junction bases numbered 8, after V lost 3 bases and J lost 6 bases. The CDR3 here is CASSEIRGPINEQFF. In DNA form, the CDR3 reads TGTGCCAGCAGTGAGATTAGGGGGCCGATCAATGAGCAGTTCTTC.